The 30 T cell receptor beta chains below were found in one sample sequenced in a study of blood T cells in healthy people across ages. A second about 6 to 12 cycle PCR used barcoded and J-beta primers. TCRdb used MiXCR to reprocess the 5' RACE reads, holding one entry per CDR3 protein. The data hold roughly 900,000 distinct CDR3 sequences, with less than 35% observed a single time. The sample taken for sequencing was blood. The receptors derive from a woman of 80 years or more in good health.

The chain employs TRBV5-1 and TRBJ2-1; D might be TRBD1 or TRBD2, each matching 5 bases. V was trimmed by 4 bases and J by 0 bases, leaving 17 bases between them. CDR3 length: 17 amino acids. Germline V gene lookup returns CDR1 SGHRS and CDR2 YFSETQ. CDR3 sequence reads: CASSPRPGASSYNEQFF. CDR3 bases: TGCGCCAGCAGCCCACGGCCCGGGGCGAGCTCCTACAATGAGCAGTTCTTC.

This chain connects TRBV29-1 to TRBJ2-1; D gene ambiguous. The CDR3 extends over 12 amino acids. Per germline, CDR1 SQVTM and CDR2 ANQGSEA. V lost 4 bases, J lost 8 bases, and 12 bases lay in between. CDR3 residues: CSVVRLEYEQFF. CDR3 sequence (DNA): TGCAGCGTTGTTCGGCTAGAATATGAGCAGTTCTTC.

This clonotype was seen only a few times. The chain uses TRBV12-3 or TRBV12-4 and TRBJ1-5, with a possible D match to TRBD1 (6 bases). This CDR3 contains 15 residues. V was cut by 7 bases and J by 4 bases, with 17 bases left in between. Here the CDR3 DNA reads TGTGCCAGCATGATGCGGGGGGGCAGGAATCAGCCCCAGCATTTT. It translates to CASMMRGGRNQPQHF.

Notes on this clonotype: A much larger clone is a single base away; this may be a read error. The rearrangement joins TRBV3-1 to TRBJ2-7; D remains ambiguous. This CDR3 region has 15 residues. Germline V gene sequence: CDR1 LGHDT, CDR2 YNNKEL (reference sequence). The V and J ends lost 4 bases and 4 bases respectively, with 17 bases between them. The CDR3 nucleotides read TGTGCCAGCAGCCTAGCCGGAACAGTCGGTTACGAGCAGTACTTC. Translating it yields CASSLAGTVGYEQYF.

V gene TRBV6-2 or TRBV6-3 combines with J gene TRBJ2-5, with D possibly being TRBD1 (5 bases). The closer fit of TRBJ2-7 to the DNA end suggests the J call may be wrong. CDR1 is MNHEY, CDR2 SVGEGT, per germline. This CDR3 has 13 amino acids. The CDR3 DNA reads TGTGCCAGCAGTTACTCTGAAAGGGGCGAGCAGTACTTC. Translating it yields CASSYSERGEQYF.

This clonotype was counted at least ten times. The chain employs TRBV29-1 and TRBJ1-1; D is perhaps TRBD1 (5 bases). Trimming removed 6 bases at V and 3 bases at J, with 11 bases between. Looked up from germline, CDR1 is SQVTM and CDR2 is ANQGSEA. CDR3 length: 12 amino acids. The CDR3 loop is CSVGAGYTEAFF. The CDR3 DNA follows: TGCAGCGTCGGCGCAGGGTACACTGAAGCTTTCTTT.

This clonotype came up a few times. The V call is TRBV6-2 or TRBV6-3, the J call TRBJ2-1, with a weak D call TRBD2 (6 bases). Germline-derived CDR1 and CDR2 are MNHEY and SVGEGT. V was clipped by 5 bases and J by 4 bases, with 21 bases between them. The CDR3 consists of 17 residues. The CDR3 sequence is CASSGRGLAHFYNEQFF. CDR3 nucleotide sequence: TGTGCCAGCAGTGGCCGGGGTCTAGCGCATTTTTACAATGAGCAGTTCTTC.

This clonotype was counted ten times or more. At one end the junction does not follow the germline gene, possibly because of a read error. The chain links TRBV7-9 to TRBJ2-3; 7 bases fit TRBD1. The CDR3 totals 15 residues. Germline V CDR1 and CDR2: SEHNR, FQNEAQ (reference sequence). This CDR3 is CASSIATGGTDTQYF. The CDR3 DNA follows: TGTGCCAGCAGCATAGCTACAGGGGGCACAGATACGCAGTATTTT.

The CDR3 here is CASSRVGGDEQYF. In nucleotides, the CDR3 is TGTGCCAGCAGCCGGGTAGGGGGCGACGAGCAGTACTTC. The gene calls are TRBV6-1 and TRBJ2-7, with 7 nucleotides matching TRBD1. CDR1 and CDR2 from the germline V gene are MNHNS and SASEGT. The CDR3 loop spans 13 amino acids. The V and J ends lost 6 bases and 5 bases, in that order; junction bases with no gene match: 7.

This clonotype was observed many times. V and J are TRBV5-5 and TRBJ1-2, with D perhaps matching TRBD1 (6 bases). V lost 1 base to trimming and J lost 1 base, with 17 bases between them. This CDR3 has 17 amino acids. In germline, CDR1 is SGHKS, CDR2 YYEKEE (reference sequence). CDR3 loop: CASSLRETGIFNYGYTF. The CDR3 nucleotides read TGTGCCAGCAGCTTGCGGGAGACAGGCATCTTTAACTATGGCTACACCTTC. The entire variable domain, with the rest obtained from reference TRBV5-5 and TRBJ1-2, is as follows: DAGVTQSPTHLIKTRGQQVTLRCSPISGHKSVSWYQQVLGQGPQFIFQYYEKEERGRGNFPDRFSARQFPNYSSELNVNALLLGDSALYLCASSLRETGIFNYGYTFGSGTRLTVV.

This clonotype was observed a single time. A much larger clone differs from this one at a single base, so this may be a read error. The chain joins TRBV20-1 to TRBJ2-1, with TRBD1 matching 8 bases. The germline gives CDR1 DFQATT, CDR2 SNEGSKA (reference sequence). There are 15 residues in the CDR3. The DNA for the CDR3 is TGCAGTGCTAGAGAGAGACAGGGGTCCTACAGTGAGCAGTTCTTC. Residues: CSARERQGSYSEQFF.

Comments on this clonotype: At one of its ends the junction is not consistent with the germline gene, which may arise from a read error. This chain connects TRBV5-1 to TRBJ2-3; a possible D gene is TRBD1 (5 bases). The CDR3 consists of 15 residues. Per germline, CDR1 SGHRS and CDR2 YFSETQ. The CDR3 is CACSLVGLNTDTQYF. In DNA form, the CDR3 reads TGCGCCTGCAGCTTGGTGGGGCTTAACACAGATACGCAGTATTTT.

This clonotype was seen only a few times. The chain has TRBV10-3 and TRBJ2-3, with 10 bases fitting TRBD2. The CDR3 consists of 15 residues. V shed 4 bases, J shed 5 bases, and the junction held 6 bases outside the gene matches. Germline-derived CDR1 and CDR2 are ENHRY and SYGVKD. As DNA, the CDR3 is TGTGCCATCAGTGCGTCGGGACTAGCGTTAGATACGCAGTATTTT. This gives the protein CAISASGLALDTQYF.

This clonotype has only a few counts. The chain joins TRBV6-2 or TRBV6-3 to TRBJ1-5; D is possibly TRBD1 (6 bases). The CDR3 consists of 15 residues. Deletions cut 6 bases from V and 1 base from J, with 13 bases between. Looked up from germline, CDR1 is MNHEY and CDR2 is SVGEGT. CDR3: CASSPGTPSNQPQHF. For the CDR3, the DNA is TGTGCCAGCAGCCCCGGGACACCCAGCAATCAGCCCCAGCATTTT.

At least ten counts were recorded for this clonotype. V gene TRBV15 combines with J gene TRBJ2-5; D remains ambiguous. CDR1 is LNHNV, CDR2 YYDKDF, per germline (reference sequence). With 3 bases removed from V and 0 bases from J, the gap between germline ends came to 8 bases. The CDR3 spans 14 residues. The CDR3 nucleotides are TGTGCCACCAGCAGTGACAAGTACCAAGAGACCCAGTACTTC. This sequence encodes CATSSDKYQETQYF.

The sample holds a few counts of this clonotype. V gene TRBV20-1 combines with J gene TRBJ2-2, with 11 bases aligning to TRBD2. Germline CDR1 is DFQATT and CDR2 is SNEGSKA (reference sequence). CDR3 length equals 14 residues. Trimming cost V 5 bases and J 5 bases; bases outside gene matches: 4. In nucleotides, the CDR3 is TGCAGTGCTTTTAGCGGGGGGGGTACCGGGGAGCTGTTTTTT. Translated, it gives CSAFSGGGTGELFF.

This chain links TRBV29-1 with TRBJ1-2, with D hard to call. Looked up from germline, CDR1 is SQVTM and CDR2 is ANQGSEA. The CDR3 has 12 amino acids. The V and J ends lost 4 bases and 6 bases respectively, with 12 bases between them. The CDR3 DNA reads as TGCAGCGTTGGGGTTGGGAACCATGGCTACACCTTC. This codes for CSVGVGNHGYTF.

This clonotype was counted many times. V and J are TRBV10-3 and TRBJ2-7; D gene unclear. The CDR3 totals 13 residues. The V end was cut by 0 bases, the J end by 7 bases, with 10 bases between. Germline V gene sequence: CDR1 ENHRY, CDR2 SYGVKD. CDR3 residues: CAISESSVTEQYF. The CDR3 coding sequence is TGTGCCATCAGTGAGTCGTCCGTTACGGAGCAGTACTTC.

This clonotype was seen many times. This sequence joins TRBV7-9 and TRBJ1-1; D remains ambiguous. The CDR3 totals 13 residues. CDR1 and CDR2 (germline): SEHNR, FQNEAQ (reference sequence). Between the trimmed V and J ends, which lost 3 bases and 4 bases, there was a span of 9 bases. The CDR3 protein is CASSFFPGTEAFF. CDR3 coding DNA: TGTGCCAGCAGCTTTTTCCCTGGCACTGAAGCTTTCTTT.

This clonotype has at least ten counts. The CDR3, as DNA: TGTGCCTGGAGTGGGAGGCAGGCAGGGGCCAACGTCCTGACTTTC. It codes for CAWSGRQAGANVLTF. The genes are TRBV30 and TRBJ2-6, with TRBD2 as a possible D gene (5 bases). V was cut by 1 base and J by 4 bases, with 11 bases left in between. Germline lookup yields CDR1 GTSNPN and CDR2 SVGIG (reference sequence). This CDR3 comprises 15 residues.

About this clonotype itself: This is likely a read error, given that the CDR3 carries no conserved phenylalanine or tryptophan at its end. V gene TRBV7-9 combines with J gene TRBJ1-4; D is uncertain. The germline CDR1 and CDR2 sequences are SEHNR and FQNEAQ (reference sequence). The CDR3 spans 11 residues. Trimming removed 2 bases from V and 11 bases from J, with 6 bases in between. CDR3 residues: CASSLSEKLFL. The CDR3 nucleotides are TGTGCCAGCAGCTTAAGTGAGAAACTGTTTTTG.

The gene calls are TRBV28 and TRBJ2-7; D possibly corresponds to TRBD2 (5 bases). There are 15 residues in the CDR3. Germline assignment: CDR1 MDHEN and CDR2 SYDVKM. Trimming removed 6 bases from V and 4 bases from J, with 19 bases in between. CDR3 in DNA: TGTGCCAGCAGCTCGAGGGTGCACCCTCCTTACGAGCAGTACTTC. It is translated as CASSSRVHPPYEQYF.

The chain has TRBV7-9 and TRBJ1-3; 10 bases fit TRBD1. V was clipped by 5 bases and J by 11 bases; unmatched bases: 9. The CDR3 is 14 amino acids. Germline loops: CDR1 SEHNR, CDR2 FQNEAQ (reference sequence). The CDR3 nucleotides read TGTGCCAGCAGCGGGACAGGGGACCTGGACGCCATATATTTT. Translating gives CASSGTGDLDAIYF.

This sequence joins TRBV7-6 and TRBJ2-5, with a tentative D call TRBD1 (6 bases). V gave up 6 bases and J gave up 5 bases, with 13 bases separating them. This CDR3 is built from 13 residues. The germline V gene has CDR1 SGHVS and CDR2 FNYEAQ. This chain's CDR3 is CASREQGLETQYF. Written as DNA, the CDR3 is TGTGCCAGCAGAGAACAGGGATTGGAGACCCAGTACTTC.

Concerning this clonotype itself: This may be a read error, as it is one base from a much larger clone. The chain couples TRBV6-5 to TRBJ1-1; TRBD1 is a possible D gene (5 bases). The ends were cut back, 2 bases at V and 8 bases at J, with 12 bases in the middle. This CDR3 region has 13 residues. The germline V gene encodes CDR1 MNHEY and CDR2 SVGAGI. CDR3 sequence: CASSYPGGQEAFF. In DNA form, the CDR3 reads TGTGCCAGCAGTTACCCGGGGGGTCAGGAAGCTTTCTTT.

This CDR3 reads CASRENQGSAQHF. The CDR3 DNA is TGTGCCAGCAGGGAAAACCAAGGGTCGGCCCAGCATTTT. The rearrangement joins TRBV2 to TRBJ1-5; no clear D gene. The CDR3 totals 13 residues. Trimming took off 6 bases at V and 11 bases at J, with 17 bases between the two ends. Germline V lookup: CDR1 SNHLY, CDR2 FYNNEI.

With regard to this clonotype: A much more abundant neighbour one base away suggests this may be a read error. V is TRBV10-1 and J is TRBJ1-5; tentative D call: TRBD1 (5 bases). Germline V lookup: CDR1 WNHNN, CDR2 SYGVQD (reference sequence). This CDR3 has 13 residues. The CDR3 DNA reads TGCGCCAGCTCCGGGGCCGACAATCAGTCCCAGCATTTT. Amino acid sequence: CASSGADNQSQHF.

This clonotype was counted many times. As DNA, the CDR3 is TGTGCCATCAGCCGGGACAGGAATCAGCCCCAGCATTTT. Protein: CAISRDRNQPQHF. The rearrangement links TRBV10-3 to TRBJ1-5; 8 bases line up with TRBD1. CDR3 size: 13 residues. Germline assignment: CDR1 ENHRY and CDR2 SYGVKD. With 6 bases clipped from V and 4 bases from J, the junction kept 2 bases outside the gene matches.

The J gene is TRBJ2-3, the V gene TRBV30; D gene uncertain. V was clipped by 3 bases and J by 2 bases, with 9 bases between them. From germline, CDR1 is GTSNPN and CDR2 SVGIG (reference sequence). CDR3 size: 13 residues. Written as DNA, the CDR3 is TGTGCCTGGAGAAGGACGGCCACAGATACGCAGTATTTT. Protein sequence: CAWRRTATDTQYF. The whole variable domain, remainder taken from reference TRBV30 and TRBJ2-3, is SQTIHQWPATLVQPVGSPLSLECTVEGTSNPNLYWYRQAAGRGLQLLFYSVGIGQISSEVPQNLSASRPQDRQFILSSKKLLLSDSGFYLCAWRRTATDTQYFGPGTRLTVL.

The V call is TRBV2, the J call TRBJ1-2; 9 bases line up with TRBD1. CDR3 length: 13 amino acids. The V gene's germline CDR1 is SNHLY and CDR2 FYNNEI. Germline trimming cut 7 bases from V and 2 bases from J; bases unmatched to any gene: 2. The CDR3 loop is CASKGQGNYGYTF. CDR3 in DNA: TGTGCCAGCAAAGGACAGGGGAACTATGGCTACACCTTC. The entire variable domain, with the rest obtained from reference TRBV2 and TRBJ1-2, is as follows: EPEVTQTPSHQVTQMGQEVILRCVPISNHLYFYWYRQILGQKVEFLVSFYNNEISEKSEIFDDQFSVERPDGSNFTLKIRSTKLEDSAMYFCASKGQGNYGYTFGSGTRLTVV.